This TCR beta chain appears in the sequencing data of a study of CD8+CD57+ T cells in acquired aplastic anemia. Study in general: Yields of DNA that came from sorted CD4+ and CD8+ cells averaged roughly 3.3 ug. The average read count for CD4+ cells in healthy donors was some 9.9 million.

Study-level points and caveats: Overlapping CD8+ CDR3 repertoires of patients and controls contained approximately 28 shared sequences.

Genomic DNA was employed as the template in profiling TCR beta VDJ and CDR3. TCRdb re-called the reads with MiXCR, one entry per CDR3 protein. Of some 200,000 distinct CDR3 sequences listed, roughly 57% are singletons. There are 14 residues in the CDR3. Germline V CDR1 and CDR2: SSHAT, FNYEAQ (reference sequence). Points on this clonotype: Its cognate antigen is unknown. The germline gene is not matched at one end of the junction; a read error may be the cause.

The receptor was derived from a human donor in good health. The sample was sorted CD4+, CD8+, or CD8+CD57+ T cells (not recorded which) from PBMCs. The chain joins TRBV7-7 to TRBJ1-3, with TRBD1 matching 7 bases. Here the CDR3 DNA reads TGTGCCAGCAGTCGACAGGGAGGTGGAAACCCCATATATTTT. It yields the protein CASSRQGGGNPIYF.